The clone carrying this T cell receptor (beta chain) has more than one count but fewer than ten. The V gene's germline CDR1 is SGHRS and CDR2 YFSETQ. The CDR3 has 14 amino acids. After removal of 4 bases from V and 1 base from J, the junction contained 2 bases not matched to a gene. The sample belongs to a study of cytomegalovirus exposure and HLA in healthy donors. Primers for the PCR totalled 60 Vbeta and 13 Jbeta. Repertoires were generated with immunoSEQ multiplex PCR, while TCRdb's copy carries only in-frame clones and drops some. Of roughly 100,000 clones listed, approximately 80% are singletons.

The J gene is TRBJ2-3, the V gene TRBV5-1, with 8 nucleotides matching TRBD1. Sequencing was carried out using PBMCs. The sequence was obtained from a woman between 18 and 29 years old in good health and CMV-seropositive. The CDR3 DNA reads TGCGCCAGCAGCGTGGGACAGGGCACAGATACGCAGTATTTT. Its protein product is CASSVGQGTDTQYF.